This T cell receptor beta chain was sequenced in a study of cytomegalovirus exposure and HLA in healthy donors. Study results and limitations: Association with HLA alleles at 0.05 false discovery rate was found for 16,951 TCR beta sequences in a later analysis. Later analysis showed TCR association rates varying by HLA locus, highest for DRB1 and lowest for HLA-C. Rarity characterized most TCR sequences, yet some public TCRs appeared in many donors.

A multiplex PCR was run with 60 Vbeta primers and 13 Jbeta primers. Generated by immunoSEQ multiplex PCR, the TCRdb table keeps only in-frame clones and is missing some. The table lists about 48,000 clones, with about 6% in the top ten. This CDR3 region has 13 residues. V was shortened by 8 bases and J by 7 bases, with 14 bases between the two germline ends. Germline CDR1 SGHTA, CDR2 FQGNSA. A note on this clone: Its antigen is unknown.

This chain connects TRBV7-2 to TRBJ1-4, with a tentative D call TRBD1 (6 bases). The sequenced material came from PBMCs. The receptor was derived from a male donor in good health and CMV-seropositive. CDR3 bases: TGTGCCAGCCGCAGGGGTTCTAGTGAAAAACTGTTTTTT. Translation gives CASRRGSSEKLFF.